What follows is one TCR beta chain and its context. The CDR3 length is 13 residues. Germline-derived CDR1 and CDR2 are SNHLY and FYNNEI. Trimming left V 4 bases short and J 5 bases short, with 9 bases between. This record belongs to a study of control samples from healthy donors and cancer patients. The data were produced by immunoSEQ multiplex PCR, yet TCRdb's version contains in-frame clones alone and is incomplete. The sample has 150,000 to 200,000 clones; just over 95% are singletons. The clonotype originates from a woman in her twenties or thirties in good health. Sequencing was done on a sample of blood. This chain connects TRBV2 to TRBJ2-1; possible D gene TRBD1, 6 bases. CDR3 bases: TGTGCCAGCAGTGCGGACAGAGACAATGAGCAGTTCTTC. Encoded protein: CASSADRDNEQFF.